A selection of T cell receptor beta chains follows, all from one sample in a study of CD8 T cells in ankylosing spondylitis. MiXCR, run by TCRdb on the 5' RACE reads, gives a single entry per CDR3 protein. The sample lists about 220,000 distinct CDR3 sequences, around 7.9% occurring once. Material for sequencing was blood, either unsorted or a sorted T cell fraction (not recorded which). These receptors all come from a male donor with ankylosing spondylitis. The CDR3 runs from the conserved cysteine through the conserved F or W. The order of the fields is J gene, V gene, D gene, clone size, CDR3 protein, CDR3 DNA. The D gene is left open where the match is weak. Size is omitted from some rows. Given values are once, few, many or a class for expanded clones.

J: TRBJ2-4; V: TRBV2; D: .; size: many; CDR3: CASSENLAGWAKNIQYF; DNA: TGTGCCAGCAGTGAAAATCTTGCGGGATGGGCCAAAAACATTCAGTACTTC
J: TRBJ2-2; V: TRBV27; D: TRBD2; size: many; CDR3: CASSARIPTSGRGPGELFF; DNA: TGTGCCAGCAGTGCCCGCATACCAACTAGCGGGAGAGGGCCCGGGGAGCTGTTTTTT
J: TRBJ2-7; V: TRBV6-1; D: TRBD1; size: many; CDR3: CASSPLTGKRIYEQYF; DNA: TGTGCCAGCAGTCCATTGACAGGGAAACGTATCTACGAGCAGTACTTC
J: TRBJ2-3; V: TRBV10-2; D: .; size: many; CDR3: CASSEWGDTQYF; DNA: TGCGCCAGCAGTGAGTGGGGTGATACGCAGTATTTT
J: TRBJ2-1; V: TRBV5-1; D: .; size: many; CDR3: CASSFPGREYNEQFF; DNA: TGCGCCAGCAGCTTTCCGGGACGGGAGTACAATGAGCAGTTCTTC
J: TRBJ2-7; V: TRBV6-5; D: .; size: .; CDR3: CASSYGPRSSYEQYF; DNA: TGTGCCAGCAGTTACGGACCCCGGAGCTCCTACGAGCAGTACTTC
J: TRBJ1-1; V: TRBV30; D: .; size: few; CDR3: CAWSVPGPGKAFF; DNA: TGTGCCTGGAGTGTACCGGGACCCGGCAAGGCTTTCTTT
J: TRBJ2-7; V: TRBV2; D: .; size: many; CDR3: CASLGGWGQYF; DNA: TGTGCCAGCCTTGGAGGTTGGGGGCAGTACTTC
J: TRBJ1-1; V: TRBV6-1; D: .; size: few; CDR3: CASSEWEWTQFNPEAFF; DNA: TGTGCCAGCAGTGAATGGGAATGGACCCAGTTTAACCCTGAAGCTTTCTTT
J: TRBJ1-2; V: TRBV28; D: .; size: many; CDR3: CATTTEEGYTF; DNA: TGTGCCACAACGACAGAAGAGGGCTACACCTTC
J: TRBJ1-6; V: TRBV20-1; D: .; size: many; CDR3: CSARMRLSSYNSPLHF; DNA: TGCAGTGCTAGAATGCGATTAAGCTCCTATAATTCACCCCTCCACTTT
J: TRBJ2-2; V: TRBV27; D: TRBD2; size: many; CDR3: CASSRRLALGTGELFF; DNA: TGTGCCAGCAGTCGACGACTAGCCCTGGGCACCGGGGAGCTGTTTTTT
J: TRBJ2-3; V: TRBV5-1; D: TRBD2; size: .; CDR3: CASSFGTSGSSGTDTQYF; DNA: TGCGCCAGCAGCTTTGGGACTAGCGGGAGCTCGGGCACAGATACGCAGTATTTT
J: TRBJ2-1; V: TRBV27; D: .; size: few; CDR3: CASSLVGREQFF; DNA: TGTGCCAGCAGTTTAGTGGGGCGGGAGCAGTTCTTC
J: TRBJ2-5; V: TRBV7-9; D: .; size: few; CDR3: CASSPGPRETQYF; DNA: TGTGCCAGCAGCCCGGGGCCGCGGGAGACCCAGTACTTC
J: TRBJ2-7; V: TRBV5-1; D: TRBD2; size: many; CDR3: CASSLDQAGEMAYEQYF; DNA: TGCGCCAGCAGCTTGGATCAGGCGGGAGAAATGGCCTACGAGCAGTACTTC
J: TRBJ1-5; V: TRBV2; D: .; size: many; CDR3: CASSERGNQPQHF; DNA: TGTGCCAGCAGTGAAAGGGGAAATCAGCCCCAGCATTTT
J: TRBJ2-3; V: TRBV12-3/TRBV12-4; D: .; size: many; CDR3: CASSPVKGAGPDTQYF; DNA: TGTGCCAGCAGTCCTGTAAAAGGGGCGGGTCCAGATACGCAGTATTTT
J: TRBJ2-1; V: TRBV6-1; D: TRBD1; size: few; CDR3: CASLRTGSKFF; DNA: TGTGCCAGCCTTCGGACAGGGTCCAAGTTCTTC
J: TRBJ2-5; V: TRBV3-1; D: .; size: many; CDR3: CASSQELTKYQETQYF; DNA: TGTGCCAGCAGCCAAGAACTAACCAAGTACCAAGAGACCCAGTACTTC
J: TRBJ1-2; V: TRBV20-1; D: .; size: many; CDR3: CSARGEWRYGYTF; DNA: TGCAGTGCTAGAGGGGAGTGGAGATATGGCTACACCTTC
J: TRBJ1-1; V: TRBV28; D: .; size: once; CDR3: CASREGRGGYTEAFF; DNA: TGTGCCAGCAGGGAGGGGAGGGGCGGGTACACTGAAGCTTTCTTT
J: TRBJ2-7; V: TRBV11-2; D: .; size: many; CDR3: CASSLVIAEVMIYEQYF; DNA: TGTGCCAGCAGCTTAGTGATAGCGGAGGTCATGATCTACGAGCAGTACTTC
J: TRBJ2-7; V: TRBV4-2; D: .; size: .; CDR3: CASSHLGGVASYEQYF; DNA: TGTGCCAGCAGCCACCTAGGGGGGGTGGCCTCCTACGAGCAGTACTTC
J: TRBJ1-6; V: TRBV20-1; D: TRBD1; size: many; CDR3: CSARQGSNSPLHF; DNA: TGCAGTGCAAGACAGGGGAGTAATTCACCCCTCCACTTT
J: TRBJ2-3; V: TRBV12-3/TRBV12-4; D: .; size: many; CDR3: CASSRDTTTDTQYF; DNA: TGTGCCAGCAGTCGGGACACAACCACAGATACGCAGTATTTT
J: TRBJ2-2; V: TRBV19; D: .; size: few; CDR3: CASNTSPGELFF; DNA: TGTGCCAGCAACACTAGTCCCGGGGAGCTGTTTTTT
J: TRBJ2-5; V: TRBV13; D: .; size: few; CDR3: CASSLAPRPGTQYF; DNA: TGTGCCAGCAGCTTAGCCCCAAGGCCAGGGACCCAGTACTTC
J: TRBJ2-7; V: TRBV7-8; D: TRBD2; size: .; CDR3: CASSGGLAGASSSYEQYF; DNA: TGTGCCAGCAGCGGAGGACTAGCGGGAGCCTCTAGCTCCTACGAGCAGTACTTC
J: TRBJ2-5; V: TRBV7-9; D: TRBD2; size: .; CDR3: CASSPGTGTSGETQYF; DNA: TGTGCCAGCAGCCCGGGGACAGGGACTAGCGGGGAGACCCAGTACTTC
J: TRBJ2-7; V: TRBV4-2; D: TRBD2; size: few; CDR3: CASSQEDGAGGRNEQYF; DNA: TGTGCCAGCAGCCAAGAAGATGGAGCGGGGGGGCGGAACGAGCAGTACTTC
J: TRBJ2-7; V: TRBV13; D: TRBD1; size: .; CDR3: CASSPQARGRLYEQYF; DNA: TGTGCCAGCAGCCCACAGGCCAGGGGGCGTCTCTACGAGCAGTACTTC
J: TRBJ2-7; V: TRBV15; D: TRBD1; size: few; CDR3: CATSSYRDRVYEQYF; DNA: TGTGCCACCAGCTCCTACCGGGACAGGGTCTACGAGCAGTACTTC
J: TRBJ1-6; V: TRBV6-1; D: TRBD1; size: many; CDR3: CASSGRTGLSPLHF; DNA: TGTGCCAGCAGTGGACGGACAGGGCTATCACCCCTCCACTTT
J: TRBJ2-7; V: TRBV28; D: .; size: many; CDR3: CASSFLGWGGLQQYF; DNA: TGTGCCAGCAGTTTTCTAGGGTGGGGAGGACTACAGCAGTACTTC
J: TRBJ2-1; V: TRBV6-1; D: .; size: many; CDR3: CASSEGRAPYNEQFF; DNA: TGTGCCAGCAGTGAGGGCAGGGCCCCCTACAATGAGCAGTTCTTC
J: TRBJ1-1; V: TRBV29-1; D: TRBD1; size: many; CDR3: CSVEEQGLNTEAFF; DNA: TGCAGCGTTGAGGAACAGGGGCTGAACACTGAAGCTTTCTTT
J: TRBJ2-3; V: TRBV27; D: .; size: many; CDR3: CASGTLGGTDTQYF; DNA: TGTGCCAGCGGGACCCTAGGAGGGACAGATACGCAGTATTTT
J: TRBJ2-7; V: TRBV20-1; D: TRBD2; size: .; CDR3: CSARGGLALSYEQYF; DNA: TGCAGTGCTAGAGGTGGACTAGCGTTATCCTACGAGCAGTACTTC
J: TRBJ1-5; V: TRBV12-3/TRBV12-4; D: .; size: many; CDR3: CASTLGGIGPQHF; DNA: TGTGCCAGCACCTTAGGGGGTATAGGGCCCCAGCATTTT
J: TRBJ1-1; V: TRBV6-6; D: .; size: once; CDR3: CASGWRTTEAFF; DNA: TGTGCCAGCGGTTGGCGAACCACTGAAGCTTTCTTT
J: TRBJ2-7; V: TRBV20-1; D: .; size: .; CDR3: CSASRQAVSYEQYF; DNA: TGCAGTGCTAGCCGACAGGCCGTCTCCTACGAGCAGTACTTC
J: TRBJ1-3; V: TRBV19; D: .; size: few; CDR3: CASKWEDTIYF; DNA: TGTGCCAGTAAATGGGAGGACACCATATATTTT
J: TRBJ2-6; V: TRBV9; D: .; size: few; CDR3: CASSFNRRTGANVLTF; DNA: TGTGCCAGCAGCTTCAACAGGAGAACTGGGGCCAACGTCCTGACTTTC
J: TRBJ2-7; V: TRBV20-1; D: TRBD1; size: many; CDR3: CSATTGYSYEQYF; DNA: TGCAGTGCGACGACAGGGTACTCCTACGAGCAGTACTTC
J: TRBJ1-3; V: TRBV27; D: .; size: many; CDR3: CASSIAGFSGNTIYF; DNA: TGTGCCAGCAGTATAGCAGGATTCTCTGGAAACACCATATATTTT
J: TRBJ1-2; V: TRBV5-1; D: .; size: many; CDR3: CASRQGYGYTF; DNA: TGCGCCAGCAGACAGGGCTATGGCTACACCTTC
J: TRBJ2-1; V: TRBV5-6; D: .; size: medium-sized; CDR3: CASSQGTETGFNEQFF; DNA: TGTGCCAGCAGCCAAGGAACAGAGACAGGTTTTAATGAGCAGTTCTTC
J: TRBJ1-1; V: TRBV27; D: .; size: .; CDR3: CASSSPGSVEAFF; DNA: TGTGCCAGCAGTTCCCCCGGATCGGTCGAAGCTTTCTTT
J: TRBJ2-3; V: TRBV28; D: TRBD2; size: many; CDR3: CASKPLGGGSTDTQYF; DNA: TGTGCCAGCAAACCACTGGGGGGGGGTAGCACAGATACGCAGTATTTT
J: TRBJ1-1; V: TRBV20-1; D: .; size: few; CDR3: CRLSGFDTEAFF; DNA: TGCAGGCTATCAGGGTTCGACACTGAAGCTTTCTTC
J: TRBJ2-3; V: TRBV20-1; D: TRBD2; size: many; CDR3: CSARVGGNADTQYF; DNA: TGCAGTGCTAGAGTGGGGGGGAACGCAGATACGCAGTATTTT
J: TRBJ1-5; V: TRBV27; D: TRBD1; size: many; CDR3: CASSFIGQGGQPQHF; DNA: TGTGCCAGCAGCTTTATTGGACAGGGAGGTCAGCCCCAGCATTTT